This TCR beta chain is drawn from a study of cytomegalovirus exposure and HLA in healthy donors. About this clone itself: Its target is unknown.

Clones were read by immunoSEQ multiplex PCR, and TCRdb kept only the in-frame ones, dropping some. The sample has about 90,000 clones, around 82% seen once; the top ten hold around 10%. The study's findings and limits: It was about 150 TCR beta chains that were listed as cytomegalovirus-associated.

Germline CDR1 is SGHTA and CDR2 is FQGTGA. Trimming took 3 bases from V and 1 from J, leaving 7 bases between them. This CDR3 has 15 amino acids. Sequenced input: PBMCs. This sequence was found in a woman aged 18-30 years in good health and CMV-seropositive. The chain joins TRBV7-3 to TRBJ2-6; the D is unclear. DNA for the CDR3: TGTGCCAGCAGCTTGAGTACTTCTGGGGCCAACGTCCTGACTTTC. It yields the protein CASSLSTSGANVLTF.